This TCR beta chain is from a study of T cells after yellow fever vaccination. Regarding the study as a whole: Few clonotypes appeared in both CD4 and CD8 compartments. Abundant clonotypes (contaminants from the bulk population) could be present in FACS-sorted repertoires. On re-exposure, the response was weaker but peaked faster, at day 5 versus 15.

The V and J ends lost 11 bases and 2 bases respectively, with 18 bases between them. Germline lookup yields CDR1 ENHRY and CDR2 SYGVKD. The CDR3 totals 14 residues. Remarks on this clonotype: The target antigen is unknown.

Universal primer sites and UMIs were introduced during 5'RACE template-switching synthesis of TCR cDNA. TCRdb re-analysed the 5' RACE reads in MiXCR, keeping a single row per CDR3 protein. The data hold hundreds of thousands of distinct CDR3 sequences, with less than 20% observed a single time. This chain uses TRBV10-3 with TRBJ1-1; weak D call: TRBD1 (6 bases). Material: PBMCs, obtained 5 to 6 days after the first yellow fever vaccination. The receptor's source is a young man who received the YFV17D yellow fever vaccine. This CDR3 is CAAEDSFGNTEAFF. CDR3 coding DNA: TGTGCCGCCGAGGACAGTTTTGGAAACACTGAAGCTTTCTTT.